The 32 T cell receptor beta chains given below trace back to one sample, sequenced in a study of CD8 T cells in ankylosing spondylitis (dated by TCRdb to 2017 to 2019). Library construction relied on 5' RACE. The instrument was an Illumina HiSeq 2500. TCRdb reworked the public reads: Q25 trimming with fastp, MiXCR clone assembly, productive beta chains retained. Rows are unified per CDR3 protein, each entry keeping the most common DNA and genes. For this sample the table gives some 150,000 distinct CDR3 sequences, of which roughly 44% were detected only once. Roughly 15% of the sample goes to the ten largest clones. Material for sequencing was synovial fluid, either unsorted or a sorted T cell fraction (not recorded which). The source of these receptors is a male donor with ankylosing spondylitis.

CDR3 DNA: TGTGCTAGTGGTTTGGAACCCTCCGCCACCGGGGAGCTGTTTTTT. It codes for CASGLEPSATGELFF. This chain uses TRBV12-5 with TRBJ2-2; D remains unclear. Per germline, CDR1 LGHNT and CDR2 FRNRAP. CDR3 length: 15 residues. V gave up 1 base and J gave up 4 bases, with 10 bases separating them.

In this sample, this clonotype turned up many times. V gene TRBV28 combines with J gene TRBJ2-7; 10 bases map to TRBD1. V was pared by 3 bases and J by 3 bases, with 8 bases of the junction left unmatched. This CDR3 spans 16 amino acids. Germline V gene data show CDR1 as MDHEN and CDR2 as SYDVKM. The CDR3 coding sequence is TGTGCCAGCAGTTTCAACCTGGACAGGGGGGTCTACGAGCAGTACTTC. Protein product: CASSFNLDRGVYEQYF. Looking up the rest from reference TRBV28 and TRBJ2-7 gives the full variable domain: DVKVTQSSRYLVKRTGEKVFLECVQDMDHENMFWYRQDPGLGLRLIYFSYDVKMKEKGDIPEGYSVSREKKERFSLILESASTNQTSMYLCASSFNLDRGVYEQYFGPGTRLTVT.

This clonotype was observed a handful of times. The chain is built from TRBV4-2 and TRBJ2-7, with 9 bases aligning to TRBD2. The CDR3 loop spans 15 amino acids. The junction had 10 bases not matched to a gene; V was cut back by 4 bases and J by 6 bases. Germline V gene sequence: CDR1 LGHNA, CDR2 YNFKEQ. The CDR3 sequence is CASSRALAGSSEQYF. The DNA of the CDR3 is TGTGCCAGCAGCCGGGCCCTAGCGGGGTCTTCCGAGCAGTACTTC.

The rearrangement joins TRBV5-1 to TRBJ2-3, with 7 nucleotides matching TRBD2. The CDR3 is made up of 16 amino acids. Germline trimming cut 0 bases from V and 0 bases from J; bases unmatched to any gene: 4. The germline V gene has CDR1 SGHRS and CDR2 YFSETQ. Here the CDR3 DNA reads TGCGCCAGCAGCTTGGAGCTAGCGGCTAGCACAGATACGCAGTATTTT. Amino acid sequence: CASSLELAASTDTQYF.

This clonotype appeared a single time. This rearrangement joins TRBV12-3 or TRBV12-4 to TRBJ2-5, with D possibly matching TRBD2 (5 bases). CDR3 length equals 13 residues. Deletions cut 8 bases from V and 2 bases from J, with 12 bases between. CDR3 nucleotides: TGTGCCAGCTGGACTGAACTACAAGAGACCCAGTACTTC. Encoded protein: CASWTELQETQYF.

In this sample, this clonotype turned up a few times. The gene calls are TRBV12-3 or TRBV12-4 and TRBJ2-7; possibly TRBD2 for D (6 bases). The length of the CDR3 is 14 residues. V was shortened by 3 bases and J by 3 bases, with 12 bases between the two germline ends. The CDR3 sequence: CASSFLATSYEQYF. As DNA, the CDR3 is TGTGCCAGCAGTTTTCTTGCGACTAGCTACGAGCAGTACTTC.

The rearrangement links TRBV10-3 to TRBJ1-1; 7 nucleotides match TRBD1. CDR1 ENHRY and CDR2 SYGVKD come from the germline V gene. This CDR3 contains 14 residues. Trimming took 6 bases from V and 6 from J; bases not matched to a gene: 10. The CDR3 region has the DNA TGTGCCATCAGAAGGCAGGGGGGTTCCCCTGAAGCTTTCTTT. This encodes CAIRRQGGSPEAFF.

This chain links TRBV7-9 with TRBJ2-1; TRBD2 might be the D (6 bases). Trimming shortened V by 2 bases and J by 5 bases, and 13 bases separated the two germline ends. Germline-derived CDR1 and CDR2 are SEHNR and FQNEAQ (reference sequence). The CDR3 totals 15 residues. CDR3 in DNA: TGTGCCAGCAGCTTAATCTCGGGAGTAGACAATGAGCAGTTCTTC. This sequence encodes CASSLISGVDNEQFF.

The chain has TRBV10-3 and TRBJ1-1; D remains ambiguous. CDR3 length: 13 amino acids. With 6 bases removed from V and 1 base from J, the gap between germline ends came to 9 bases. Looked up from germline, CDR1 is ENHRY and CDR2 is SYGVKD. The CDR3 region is CAIRTPGNTEAFF. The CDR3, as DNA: TGTGCCATCAGAACCCCAGGGAACACTGAAGCTTTCTTT.

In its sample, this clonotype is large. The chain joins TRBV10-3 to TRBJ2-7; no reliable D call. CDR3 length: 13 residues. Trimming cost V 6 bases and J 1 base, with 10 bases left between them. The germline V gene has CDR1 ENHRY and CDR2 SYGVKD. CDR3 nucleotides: TGTGCCATCAGCGCGGACGGATCCTACGAGCAGTACTTC. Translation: CAISADGSYEQYF.

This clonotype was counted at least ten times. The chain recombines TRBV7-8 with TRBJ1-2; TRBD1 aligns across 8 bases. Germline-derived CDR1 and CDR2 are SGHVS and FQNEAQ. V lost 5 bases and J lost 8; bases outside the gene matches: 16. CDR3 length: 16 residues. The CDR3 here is CASSPPGAGGVSGYTF. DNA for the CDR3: TGTGCCAGCAGCCCCCCCGGGGCAGGGGGCGTCTCAGGCTACACCTTC.

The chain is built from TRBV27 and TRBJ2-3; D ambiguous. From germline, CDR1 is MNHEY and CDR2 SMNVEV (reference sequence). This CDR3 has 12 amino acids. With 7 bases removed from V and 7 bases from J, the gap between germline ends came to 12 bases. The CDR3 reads CASTAGMNTQYF. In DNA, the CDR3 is TGTGCCAGCACCGCAGGAATGAATACGCAGTATTTT.

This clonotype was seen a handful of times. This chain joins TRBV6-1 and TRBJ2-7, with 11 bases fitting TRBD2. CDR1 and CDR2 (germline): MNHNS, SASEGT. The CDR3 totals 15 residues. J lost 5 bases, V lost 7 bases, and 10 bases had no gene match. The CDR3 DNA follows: TGTGCCAGCACCCTAGCGGGGGGAGGCGCCAACGAGCAGTACTTC. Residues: CASTLAGGGANEQYF.

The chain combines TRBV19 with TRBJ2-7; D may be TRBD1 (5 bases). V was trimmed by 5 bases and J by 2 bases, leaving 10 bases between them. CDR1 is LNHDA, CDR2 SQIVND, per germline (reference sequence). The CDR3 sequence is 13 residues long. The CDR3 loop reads CASSQVGPYEQYF. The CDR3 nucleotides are TGTGCCAGTAGTCAGGTGGGGCCCTACGAGCAGTACTTC.

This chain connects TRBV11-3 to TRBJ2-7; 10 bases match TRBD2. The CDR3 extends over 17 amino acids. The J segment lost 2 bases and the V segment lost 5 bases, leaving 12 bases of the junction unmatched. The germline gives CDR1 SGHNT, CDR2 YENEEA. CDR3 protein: CASSLPYLAGVPYEQYF. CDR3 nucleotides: TGTGCCAGCAGCCTCCCCTACCTAGCGGGGGTTCCCTACGAGCAGTACTTC.

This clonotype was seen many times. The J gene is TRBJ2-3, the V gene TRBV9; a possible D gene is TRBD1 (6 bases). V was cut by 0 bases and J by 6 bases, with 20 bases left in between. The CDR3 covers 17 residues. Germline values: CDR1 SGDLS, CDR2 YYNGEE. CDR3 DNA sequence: TGTGCCAGCAGCGTAGGGGCATTCAGGGGCACTTTGGATACGCAGTATTTT. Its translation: CASSVGAFRGTLDTQYF.

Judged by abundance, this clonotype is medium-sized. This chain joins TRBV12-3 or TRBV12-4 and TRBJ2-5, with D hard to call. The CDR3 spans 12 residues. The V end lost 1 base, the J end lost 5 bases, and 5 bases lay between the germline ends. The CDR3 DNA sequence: TGTGCCAGCAGTTTAGACTCTGAGACCCAGTACTTC. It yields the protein CASSLDSETQYF.

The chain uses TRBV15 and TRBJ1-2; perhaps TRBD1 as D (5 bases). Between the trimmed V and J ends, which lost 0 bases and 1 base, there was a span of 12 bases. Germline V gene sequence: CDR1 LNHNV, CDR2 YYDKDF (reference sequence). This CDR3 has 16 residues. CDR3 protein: CATSREGQGVNYGYTF. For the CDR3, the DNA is TGTGCCACCAGCAGAGAAGGTCAAGGGGTTAACTATGGCTACACCTTC.

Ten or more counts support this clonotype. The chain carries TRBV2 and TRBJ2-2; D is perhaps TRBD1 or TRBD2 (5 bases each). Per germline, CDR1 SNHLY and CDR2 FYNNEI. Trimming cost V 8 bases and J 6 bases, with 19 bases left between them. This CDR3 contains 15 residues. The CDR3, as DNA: TGTGCCAGCGGAGAGGGCAGGGTCGCCCCCGGGGAGCTGTTTTTT. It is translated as CASGEGRVAPGELFF.

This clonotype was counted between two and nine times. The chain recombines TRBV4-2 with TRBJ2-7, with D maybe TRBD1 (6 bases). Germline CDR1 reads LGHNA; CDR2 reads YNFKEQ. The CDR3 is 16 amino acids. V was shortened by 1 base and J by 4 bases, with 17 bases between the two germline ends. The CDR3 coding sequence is TGTGCCAGCAGCCAAGTACCCTGGGGGCTAGATTACGAGCAGTACTTC. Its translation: CASSQVPWGLDYEQYF.

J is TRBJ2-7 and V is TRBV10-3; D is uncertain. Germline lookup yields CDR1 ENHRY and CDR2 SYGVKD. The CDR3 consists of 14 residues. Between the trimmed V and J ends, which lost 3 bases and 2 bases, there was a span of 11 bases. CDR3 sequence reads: CAISDIRLAYEQYF. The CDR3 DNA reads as TGTGCCATCAGTGATATCAGACTCGCCTACGAGCAGTACTTC.

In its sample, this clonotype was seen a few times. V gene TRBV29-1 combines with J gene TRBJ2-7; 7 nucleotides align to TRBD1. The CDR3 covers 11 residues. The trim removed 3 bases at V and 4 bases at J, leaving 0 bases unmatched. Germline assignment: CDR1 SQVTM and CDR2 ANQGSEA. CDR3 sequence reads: CSVDRGYEQYF. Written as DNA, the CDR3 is TGCAGCGTTGACAGGGGGTACGAGCAGTACTTC.

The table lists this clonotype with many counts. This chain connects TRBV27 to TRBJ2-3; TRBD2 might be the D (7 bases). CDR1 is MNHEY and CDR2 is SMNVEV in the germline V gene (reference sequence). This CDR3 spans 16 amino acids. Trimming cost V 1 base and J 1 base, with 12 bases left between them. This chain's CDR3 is CASSLWGGPGTDTQYF. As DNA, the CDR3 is TGTGCCAGCAGTTTATGGGGGGGGCCGGGCACAGATACGCAGTATTTT.

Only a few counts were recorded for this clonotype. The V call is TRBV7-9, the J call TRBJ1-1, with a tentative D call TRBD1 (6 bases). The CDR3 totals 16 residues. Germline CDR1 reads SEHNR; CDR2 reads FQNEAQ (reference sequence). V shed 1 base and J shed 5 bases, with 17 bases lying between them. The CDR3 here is CASSLGEGELGTEAFF. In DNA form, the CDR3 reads TGTGCCAGCAGCTTAGGGGAGGGGGAATTGGGGACTGAAGCTTTCTTT.

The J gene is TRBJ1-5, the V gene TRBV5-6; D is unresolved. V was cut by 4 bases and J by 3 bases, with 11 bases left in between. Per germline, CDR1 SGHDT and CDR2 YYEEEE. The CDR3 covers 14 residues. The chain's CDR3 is CASSQDGVNQPQHF. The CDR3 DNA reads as TGTGCCAGCAGCCAGGACGGGGTCAATCAGCCCCAGCATTTT.

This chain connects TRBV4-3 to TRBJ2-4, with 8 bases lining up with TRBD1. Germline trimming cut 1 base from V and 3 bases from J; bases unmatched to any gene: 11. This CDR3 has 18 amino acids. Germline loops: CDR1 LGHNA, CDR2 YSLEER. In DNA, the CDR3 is TGCGCCAGCAGCCAAGGGACCTCAGGGGGCAACGACAAAAACATTCAGTACTTC. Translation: CASSQGTSGGNDKNIQYF.

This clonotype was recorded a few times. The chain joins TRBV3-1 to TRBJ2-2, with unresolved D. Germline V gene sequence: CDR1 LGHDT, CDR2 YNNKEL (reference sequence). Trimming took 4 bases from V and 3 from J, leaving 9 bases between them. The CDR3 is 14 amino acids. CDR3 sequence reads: CASSPPAYTGELFF. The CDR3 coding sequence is TGTGCCAGCAGCCCCCCCGCCTACACCGGGGAGCTGTTTTTT.

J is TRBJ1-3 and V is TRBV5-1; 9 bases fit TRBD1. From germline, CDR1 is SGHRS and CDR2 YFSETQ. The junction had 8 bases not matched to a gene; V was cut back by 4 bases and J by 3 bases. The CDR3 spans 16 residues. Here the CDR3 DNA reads TGCGCCAGCAGCCCGGACAGGGGTTACGGTGGAAACACCATATATTTT. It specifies CASSPDRGYGGNTIYF.

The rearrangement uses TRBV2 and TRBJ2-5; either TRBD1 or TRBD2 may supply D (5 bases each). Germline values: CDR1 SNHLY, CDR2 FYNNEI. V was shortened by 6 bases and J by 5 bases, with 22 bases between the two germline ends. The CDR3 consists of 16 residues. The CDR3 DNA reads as TGTGCCAGCAGGAACTGGGGACGGGTTGGATATGAGACCCAGTACTTC. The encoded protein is CASRNWGRVGYETQYF.

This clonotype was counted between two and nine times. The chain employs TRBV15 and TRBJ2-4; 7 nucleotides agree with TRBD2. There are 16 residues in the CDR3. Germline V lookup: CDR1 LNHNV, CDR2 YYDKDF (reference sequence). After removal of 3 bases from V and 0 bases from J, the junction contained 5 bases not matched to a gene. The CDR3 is CATSSERDLAKNIQYF. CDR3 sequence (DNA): TGTGCCACCAGCAGCGAGCGGGACCTAGCCAAAAACATTCAGTACTTC.

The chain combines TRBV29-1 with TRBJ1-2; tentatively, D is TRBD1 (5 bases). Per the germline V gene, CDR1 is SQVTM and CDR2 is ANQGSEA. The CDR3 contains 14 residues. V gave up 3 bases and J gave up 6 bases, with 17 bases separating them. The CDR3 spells CSVDYGGLGDGYTF. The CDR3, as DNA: TGCAGCGTTGATTACGGGGGATTAGGAGATGGCTACACCTTC.

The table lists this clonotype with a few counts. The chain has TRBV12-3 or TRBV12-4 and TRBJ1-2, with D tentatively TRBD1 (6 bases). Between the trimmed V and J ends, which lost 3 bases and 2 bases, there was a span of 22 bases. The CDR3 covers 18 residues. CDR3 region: CASSFRVGGLRGNYGYTF. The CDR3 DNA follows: TGTGCCAGCAGTTTTCGCGTCGGGGGGTTAAGGGGGAACTATGGCTACACCTTC.